Each of the 2 T cell receptor beta chains below was sequenced from the same sample in a study of blood T cell repertoires in COVID-19. Profiled with immunoSEQ multiplex PCR; TCRdb holds only in-frame clones, not every one. The sample shows more than 55,000 clones, around 91% of them seen only once. The sequenced material came from peripheral blood. The receptors here all came from a woman aged 55-75 years with COVID-19, enrolled during active disease.

V usage is TRBV3-1 (or the pseudogene TRBV3-2) and J usage is TRBJ2-1; TRBD2 matches at 12 bases. Per the germline V gene, CDR1 is LGHDT and CDR2 is YNNKEL (reference sequence). This CDR3 is built from 18 residues. The V segment lost 1 base and the J segment 8 bases; nucleotides outside the gene matches: 12. The DNA for the CDR3 is TGTGCCAGCAGCCAAGTTGGGGCTAGCGGGAGGGCCTGGCATGAGCAGTTCTTC. It specifies CASSQVGASGRAWHEQFF.

This chain joins TRBV11-1 and TRBJ2-7, with 8 positions matching TRBD2. The ends lost 5 bases at V and 0 bases at J; junction bases unmatched: 9. CDR3 length: 16 residues. Germline V gene data show CDR1 as SGHAT and CDR2 as FQDESV (reference sequence). As DNA, the CDR3 is TGTGCCAGCAGCCAAATTACACTAGCGGACTCCTACGAGCAGTACTTC. It specifies CASSQITLADSYEQYF.